Listed here are 8 T cell receptor beta chains from one sample, sequenced in a study of CD8+ T cells in alopecia areata. Treatment meaning: oral pan-JAK inhibitor, 5-10 mg twice daily. Reverse transcribed after extraction, RNA yielded cDNA as the sequencing template. TCRdb's table, derived via immunoSEQ multiplex PCR, lists solely in-frame clones and lacks some. The table shows roughly 170,000 clones, with roughly 64% occurring only once. Sequencing used CD8+ T cells sorted from blood, obtained at week 24, from a patient treated with tofacitinib. Receptors originate from a human donor with alopecia areata.

This chain links TRBV25-1 with TRBJ2-7; D assignment may be TRBD1 or TRBD2 (5 bases each). This CDR3 spans 14 amino acids. Germline lookup yields CDR1 MGHDK and CDR2 SYGVNS. Trimming stripped 1 base from V and 5 bases from J, with 12 bases between. Written as DNA, the CDR3 is TGTGCCAGCAGTGAATTTCGGGGACCCCACGAGCAGTACTTC. As protein: CASSEFRGPHEQYF.

This chain links TRBV4-1 with TRBJ1-2; D is undetermined. The CDR3 loop spans 15 amino acids. Germline CDR1 is MGHRA and CDR2 is YSYEKL. Trimming removed 8 bases at V and 7 bases at J, with 23 bases between. The CDR3 reads CASREIDWVLGGYTF. Written as DNA, the CDR3 is TGCGCCAGCCGAGAAATTGACTGGGTCCTCGGTGGCTACACCTTC.

This clone was seen only once. The CDR3 reads CASSQGLAGRISYEQYF. In nucleotides, the CDR3 is TGTGCCAGCAGCCAGGGACTAGCGGGGAGAATTTCCTACGAGCAGTACTTC. V usage is TRBV5-6 and J usage is TRBJ2-7; 13 bases agree with TRBD2. This CDR3 is 17 amino acids long. CDR1 is SGHDT and CDR2 is YYEEEE in the germline V gene. Losses at the gene ends were 4 bases for V and 1 base for J; bases not matched to a gene: 8.

V and J are TRBV6-6 and TRBJ2-2; no reliable D call. Germline V gene sequence: CDR1 MNHNY, CDR2 SVGAGI (reference sequence). Trimming removed 6 bases at V and 6 bases at J, with 8 bases between. This CDR3 contains 12 residues. The CDR3 DNA sequence: TGTGCCAGCAGCCCAAACTCCGGGGAGCTGTTTTTT. Protein product: CASSPNSGELFF.

The chain couples TRBV11-3 to TRBJ2-7; weak D call: TRBD1 (5 bases). V was pared by 5 bases and J by 2 bases, with 19 bases between. The CDR3 covers 16 residues. The germline V gene has CDR1 SGHNT and CDR2 YENEEA. Written as DNA, the CDR3 is TGTGCCAGCAGCAGGCTACAGGATAAAGGTACCTACGAGCAGTACTTC. It is translated as CASSRLQDKGTYEQYF. The whole variable domain, remainder taken from reference TRBV11-3 and TRBJ2-7, is EAGVVQSPRYKIIEKKQPVAFWCNPISGHNTLYWYLQNLGQGPELLIRYENEEAVDDSQLPKDRFSAERLKGVDSTLKIQPAELGDSAVYLCASSRLQDKGTYEQYFGPGTRLTVT.

The chain uses TRBV27 and TRBJ2-3; the D is unclear. Germline V gene sequence: CDR1 MNHEY, CDR2 SMNVEV (reference sequence). The CDR3 spans 15 residues. V was cut by 3 bases and J by 4 bases, with 14 bases left in between. CDR3: CASSFTRRAADTQYF. CDR3 DNA sequence: TGTGCCAGCAGTTTCACCCGTCGGGCTGCAGATACGCAGTATTTT.

The chain carries TRBV27 and TRBJ1-2, with D possibly matching TRBD1 (6 bases). The germline CDR1 and CDR2 sequences are MNHEY and SMNVEV (reference sequence). This CDR3 has 13 amino acids. V was pared by 3 bases and J by 10 bases, with 15 bases between. The CDR3 reads CASSFDRHRDYTF. CDR3 nucleotides: TGTGCCAGCAGTTTCGACAGGCATCGCGACTACACCTTC.

The rearrangement uses TRBV2 and TRBJ2-2, with D uncertain. The length of the CDR3 is 12 residues. From germline, CDR1 is SNHLY and CDR2 FYNNEI. With 7 bases removed from V and 6 bases from J, the gap between germline ends came to 9 bases. The CDR3 reads CASMLAAGELFF. Here the CDR3 DNA reads TGTGCCAGCATGTTAGCAGCCGGGGAGCTGTTTTTT. Full variable domain (outside the CDR3, taken from reference TRBV2 and TRBJ2-2): EPEVTQTPSHQVTQMGQEVILRCVPISNHLYFYWYRQILGQKVEFLVSFYNNEISEKSEIFDDQFSVERPDGSNFTLKIRSTKLEDSAMYFCASMLAAGELFFGEGSRLTVL.